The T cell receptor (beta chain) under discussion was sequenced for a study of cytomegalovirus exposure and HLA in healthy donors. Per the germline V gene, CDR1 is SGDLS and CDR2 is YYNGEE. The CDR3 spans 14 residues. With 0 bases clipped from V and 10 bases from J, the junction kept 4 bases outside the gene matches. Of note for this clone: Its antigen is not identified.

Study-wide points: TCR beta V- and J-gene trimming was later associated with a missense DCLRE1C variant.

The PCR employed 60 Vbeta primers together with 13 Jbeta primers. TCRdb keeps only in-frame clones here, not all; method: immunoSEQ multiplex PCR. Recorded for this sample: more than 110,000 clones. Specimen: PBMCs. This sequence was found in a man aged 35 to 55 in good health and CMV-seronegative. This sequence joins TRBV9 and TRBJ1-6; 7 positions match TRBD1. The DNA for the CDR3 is TGTGCCAGCAGCGTAGCGACAGGGCGGTCACCCCTCCACTTT. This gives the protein CASSVATGRSPLHF. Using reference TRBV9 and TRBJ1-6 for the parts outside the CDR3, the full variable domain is DSGVTQTPKHLITATGQRVTLRCSPRSGDLSVYWYQQSLDQGLQFLIQYYNGEERAKGNILERFSAQQFPDLHSELNLSSLELGDSALYFCASSVATGRSPLHFGNGTRLTVT.